The present entry profiles one T cell receptor (beta chain) with its context. This sample was included in a study of T cell changes during pregnancy in multiple sclerosis. Clones were read by immunoSEQ multiplex PCR, and TCRdb kept only the in-frame ones, dropping some. The top ten clones hold 1.5% to 2% of a sample with about 110,000 clones, 91% of them seen once. CDR3 length: 12 amino acids. V shed 5 bases and J shed 8 bases, with 11 bases lying between them. Germline loops: CDR1 SGHTA, CDR2 FQGNSA. The chain employs TRBV7-2 and TRBJ2-3; unclear D gene. This sample comprised peripheral blood, obtained before pregnancy. The receptor was derived from a female donor with multiple sclerosis, enrolled in a pregnancy study. As DNA, the CDR3 is TGTGCCAGCAGCCCACTCGTCCCTACGCAGTATTTT. As protein: CASSPLVPTQYF.